This T cell receptor beta chain was found in a study of blood T cell repertoires in COVID-19. Whole-study context: In each case, the material was cDNA or gDNA derived from T cells, B-cell-depleted T cells, or PBMCs.

The CDR3 has 16 residues. Germline values: CDR1 SGHDT, CDR2 YYEEEE. With 3 bases clipped from V and 0 bases from J, the junction kept 6 bases outside the gene matches. TCRdb keeps only in-frame clones here, not all; method: immunoSEQ multiplex PCR. Found here are under 150,000 clones, more than 70% of them singletons; the top ten hold roughly 10%. The sequence was obtained from a man aged 45-60 years with active or convalescent COVID-19. The sample was peripheral blood. The chain combines TRBV5-6 with TRBJ2-3, with 8 nucleotides matching TRBD1. The CDR3 DNA sequence: TGTGCCAGCAGCTGGCAGGGGGCGTGGAGCACAGATACGCAGTATTTT. As protein: CASSWQGAWSTDTQYF.